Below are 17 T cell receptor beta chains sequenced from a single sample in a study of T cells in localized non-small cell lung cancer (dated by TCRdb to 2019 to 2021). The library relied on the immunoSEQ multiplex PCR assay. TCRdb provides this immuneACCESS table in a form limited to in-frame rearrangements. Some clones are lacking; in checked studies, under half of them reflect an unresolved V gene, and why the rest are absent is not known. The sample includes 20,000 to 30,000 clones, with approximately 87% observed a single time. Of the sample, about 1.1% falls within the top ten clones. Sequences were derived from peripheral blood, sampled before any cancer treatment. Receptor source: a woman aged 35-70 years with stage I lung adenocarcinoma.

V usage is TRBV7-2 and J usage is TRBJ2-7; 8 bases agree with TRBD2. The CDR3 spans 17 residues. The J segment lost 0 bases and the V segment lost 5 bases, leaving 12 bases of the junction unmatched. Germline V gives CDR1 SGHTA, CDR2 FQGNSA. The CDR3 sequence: CASSPPLGGGSSYEQYF. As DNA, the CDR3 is TGTGCCAGCAGCCCCCCCTTGGGCGGGGGGTCCTCCTACGAGCAGTACTTC.

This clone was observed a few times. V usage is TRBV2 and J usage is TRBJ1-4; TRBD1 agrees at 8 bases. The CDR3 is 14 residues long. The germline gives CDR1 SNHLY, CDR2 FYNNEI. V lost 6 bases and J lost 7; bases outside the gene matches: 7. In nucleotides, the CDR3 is TGTGCCAGCAGGGACAGGGTGGGGATTGAAAAACTGTTTTTT. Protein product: CASRDRVGIEKLFF.

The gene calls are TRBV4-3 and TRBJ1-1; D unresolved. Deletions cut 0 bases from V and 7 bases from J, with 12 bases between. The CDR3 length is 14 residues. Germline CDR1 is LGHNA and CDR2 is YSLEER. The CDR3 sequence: CASSQDTEGYEAFF. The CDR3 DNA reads TGCGCCAGCAGCCAAGATACCGAGGGATATGAAGCTTTCTTT.

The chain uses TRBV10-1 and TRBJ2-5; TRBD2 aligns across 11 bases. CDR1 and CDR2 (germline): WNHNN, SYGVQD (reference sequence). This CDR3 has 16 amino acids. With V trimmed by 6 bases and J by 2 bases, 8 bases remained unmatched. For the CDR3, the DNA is TGCGCCAGCAGACAAGGGACTAGCGGAGAACAAGAGACCCAGTACTTC. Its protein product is CASRQGTSGEQETQYF.

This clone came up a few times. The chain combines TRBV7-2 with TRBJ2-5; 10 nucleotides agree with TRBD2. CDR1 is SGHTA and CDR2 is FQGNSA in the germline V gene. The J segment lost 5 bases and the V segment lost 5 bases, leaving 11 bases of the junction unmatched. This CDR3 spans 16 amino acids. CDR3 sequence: CASSPPGTSVYETQYF. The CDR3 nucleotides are TGTGCCAGCAGCCCACCGGGGACTAGCGTTTATGAGACCCAGTACTTC.

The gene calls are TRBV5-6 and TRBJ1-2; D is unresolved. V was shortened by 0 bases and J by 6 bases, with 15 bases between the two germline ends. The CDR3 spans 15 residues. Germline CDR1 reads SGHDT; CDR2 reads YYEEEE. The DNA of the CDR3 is TGTGCCAGCAGCTTGGGTCCCACCCCCTTTGATGGCTACACCTTC. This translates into CASSLGPTPFDGYTF.

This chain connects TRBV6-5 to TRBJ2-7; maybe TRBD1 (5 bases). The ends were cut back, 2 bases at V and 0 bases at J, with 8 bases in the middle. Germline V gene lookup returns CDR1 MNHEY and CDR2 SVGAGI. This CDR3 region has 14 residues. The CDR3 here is CASSYKQDSYEQYF. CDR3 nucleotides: TGTGCCAGCAGTTACAAACAGGACTCCTACGAGCAGTACTTC.

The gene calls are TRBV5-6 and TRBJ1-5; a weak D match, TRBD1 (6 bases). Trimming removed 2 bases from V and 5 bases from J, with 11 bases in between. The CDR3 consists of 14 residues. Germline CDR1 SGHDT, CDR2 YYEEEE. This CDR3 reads CASSLGGGYQPQHF. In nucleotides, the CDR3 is TGTGCCAGCAGCTTAGGGGGAGGTTATCAGCCCCAGCATTTT.

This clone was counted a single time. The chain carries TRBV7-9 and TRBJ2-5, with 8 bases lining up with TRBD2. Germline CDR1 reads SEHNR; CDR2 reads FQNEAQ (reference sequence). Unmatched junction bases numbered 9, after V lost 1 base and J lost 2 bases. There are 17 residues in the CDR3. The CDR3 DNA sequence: TGTGCCAGCAGCTTAGAAGTAGGGACTAGTTCACAAGAGACCCAGTACTTC. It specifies CASSLEVGTSSQETQYF.

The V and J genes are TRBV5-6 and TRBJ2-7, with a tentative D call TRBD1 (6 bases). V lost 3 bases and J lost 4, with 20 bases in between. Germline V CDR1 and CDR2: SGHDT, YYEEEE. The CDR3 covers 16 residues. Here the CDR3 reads CASSSKQGRGYYEQYF. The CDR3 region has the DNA TGTGCCAGCAGCTCAAAACAGGGCCGGGGATATTACGAGCAGTACTTC.

Written as DNA, the CDR3 is TGTGCCAGCAGCCAACCCTCCTCCCTCGGCGGAACCTACGAGCAGTACTTC. Its protein product is CASSQPSSLGGTYEQYF. The V gene is TRBV4-2, the J gene TRBJ2-7; no definite D call. Trimming shortened V by 2 bases and J by 2 bases, and 19 bases separated the two germline ends. Per the germline V gene, CDR1 is LGHNA and CDR2 is YNFKEQ. The CDR3 loop spans 17 amino acids.

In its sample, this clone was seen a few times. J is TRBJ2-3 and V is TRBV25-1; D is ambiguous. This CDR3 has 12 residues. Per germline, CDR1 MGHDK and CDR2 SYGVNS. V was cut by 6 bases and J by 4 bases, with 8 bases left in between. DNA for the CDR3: TGTGCCAGCAGGAATGAAGCAGATACGCAGTATTTT. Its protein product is CASRNEADTQYF.

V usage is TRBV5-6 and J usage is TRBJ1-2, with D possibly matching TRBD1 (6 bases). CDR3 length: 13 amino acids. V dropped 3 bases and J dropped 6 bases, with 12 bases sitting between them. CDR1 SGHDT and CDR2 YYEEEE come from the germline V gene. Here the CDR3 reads CASSYDRSDGYTF. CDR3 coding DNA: TGTGCCAGCAGCTACGACAGGAGTGATGGCTACACCTTC.

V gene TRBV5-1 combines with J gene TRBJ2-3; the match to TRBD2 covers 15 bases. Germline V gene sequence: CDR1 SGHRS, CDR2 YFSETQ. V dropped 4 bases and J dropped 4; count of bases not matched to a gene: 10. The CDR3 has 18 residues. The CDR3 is CASSTAGTSGGWADTQYF. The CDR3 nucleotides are TGCGCCAGCAGCACTGCCGGGACTAGCGGGGGGTGGGCAGATACGCAGTATTTT.

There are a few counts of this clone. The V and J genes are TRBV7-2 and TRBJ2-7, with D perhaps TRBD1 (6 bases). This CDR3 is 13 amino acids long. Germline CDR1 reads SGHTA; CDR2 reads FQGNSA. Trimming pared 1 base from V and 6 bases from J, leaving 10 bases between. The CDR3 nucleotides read TGTGCCAGCAGCTTAGGACAGGTTGCCGAGCAGTACTTC. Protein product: CASSLGQVAEQYF.

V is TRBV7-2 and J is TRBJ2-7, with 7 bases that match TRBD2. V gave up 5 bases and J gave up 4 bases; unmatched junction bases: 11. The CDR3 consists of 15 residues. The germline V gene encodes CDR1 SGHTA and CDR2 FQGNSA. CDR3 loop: CASSPGEAGIYEQYF. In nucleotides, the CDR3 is TGTGCCAGCAGCCCCGGAGAAGCGGGGATATACGAGCAGTACTTC.

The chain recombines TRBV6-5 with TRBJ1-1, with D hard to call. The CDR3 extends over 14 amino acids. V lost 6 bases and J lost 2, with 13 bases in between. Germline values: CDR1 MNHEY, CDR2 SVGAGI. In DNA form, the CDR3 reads TGTGCCAGCAGCGAACGGCAGGTTAACACTGAAGCTTTCTTT. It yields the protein CASSERQVNTEAFF.